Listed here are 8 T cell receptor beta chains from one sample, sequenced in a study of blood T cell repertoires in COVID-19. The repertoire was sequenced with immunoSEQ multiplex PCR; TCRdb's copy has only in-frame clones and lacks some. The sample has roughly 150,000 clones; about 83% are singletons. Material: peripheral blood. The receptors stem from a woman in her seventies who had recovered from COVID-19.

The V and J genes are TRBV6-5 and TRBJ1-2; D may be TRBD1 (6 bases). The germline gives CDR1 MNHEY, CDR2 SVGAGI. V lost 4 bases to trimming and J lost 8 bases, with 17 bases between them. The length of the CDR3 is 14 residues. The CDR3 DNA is TGTGCCAGCAGTTCCGAAGGGGGGGGGTACGGCTACACCTTC. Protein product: CASSSEGGGYGYTF.

In DNA form, the CDR3 reads TGTGCCAGCAGCGCCCTCGGGGCGGGGGGCTACAATGAGCAGTTCTTC. Translating gives CASSALGAGGYNEQFF. The chain has TRBV4-2 and TRBJ2-1; 8 bases map to TRBD2. From germline, CDR1 is LGHNA and CDR2 YNFKEQ. This CDR3 has 16 amino acids. The junction had 9 bases not matched to a gene; V was cut back by 5 bases and J by 3 bases.

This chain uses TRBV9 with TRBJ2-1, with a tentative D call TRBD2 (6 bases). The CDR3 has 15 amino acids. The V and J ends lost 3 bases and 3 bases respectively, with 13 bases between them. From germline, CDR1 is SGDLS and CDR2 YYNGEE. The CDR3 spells CASSASSDIYNEQFF. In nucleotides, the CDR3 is TGTGCCAGCAGCGCCTCTAGCGACATCTACAATGAGCAGTTCTTC.

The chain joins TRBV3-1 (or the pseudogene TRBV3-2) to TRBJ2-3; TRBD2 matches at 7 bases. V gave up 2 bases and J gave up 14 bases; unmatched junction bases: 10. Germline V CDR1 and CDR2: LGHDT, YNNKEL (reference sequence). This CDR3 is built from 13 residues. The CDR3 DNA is TGTGCCAGCAGCCAATCCGGGACTACCACCAGGTATTTT. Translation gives CASSQSGTTTRYF.

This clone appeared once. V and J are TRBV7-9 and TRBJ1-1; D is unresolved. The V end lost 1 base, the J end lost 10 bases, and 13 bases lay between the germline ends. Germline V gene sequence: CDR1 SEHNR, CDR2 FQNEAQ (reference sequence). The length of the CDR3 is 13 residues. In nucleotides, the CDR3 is TGTGCCAGCAGCTTAGAGGAGGGAACGGGAGCTTTCTTT. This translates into CASSLEEGTGAFF.

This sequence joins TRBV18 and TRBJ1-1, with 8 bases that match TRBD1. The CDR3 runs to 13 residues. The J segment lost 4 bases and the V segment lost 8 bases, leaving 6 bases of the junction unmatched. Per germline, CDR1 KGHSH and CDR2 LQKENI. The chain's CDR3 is CASKQGGATEAFF. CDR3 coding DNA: TGTGCCAGCAAACAGGGGGGGGCCACTGAAGCTTTCTTT.

CDR3 DNA sequence: TGCGCCAGCAGCTTGGGGCAGGGAAACTACGAGCAGTACTTC. This translates into CASSLGQGNYEQYF. The chain links TRBV5-1 to TRBJ2-7; a possible D gene is TRBD1 (5 bases). The V end lost 0 bases, the J end lost 3 bases, and 10 bases lay between the germline ends. Germline V CDR1 and CDR2: SGHRS, YFSETQ. This CDR3 is 14 amino acids long.

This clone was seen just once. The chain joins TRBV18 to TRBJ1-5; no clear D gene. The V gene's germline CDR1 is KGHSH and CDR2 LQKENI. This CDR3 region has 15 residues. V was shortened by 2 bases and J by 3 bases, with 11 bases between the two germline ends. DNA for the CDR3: TGTGCCAGCTCACCAGGCACCATTCCCAATCAGCCCCAGCATTTT. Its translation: CASSPGTIPNQPQHF.